This T cell receptor (beta chain) was captured by sequencing in a study of blood T cells in healthy people across ages. Primed by a sample-barcoded 5' primer and a J-beta primer mix, a second PCR proceeded for 7 to 11 cycles. TCRdb used MiXCR to reprocess the 5' RACE reads, holding one entry per CDR3 protein. Of approximately 800,000 distinct CDR3 sequences in the sample, approximately 55% were seen once. General observations from the study: A roughly linear age-dependent decrease characterized TCR beta diversity per million T cells. Reliance upon unsorted PBMCs precluded definitive naive versus antigen-experienced comparison.

The CDR3 length is 14 residues. Trimming removed 3 bases at V and 1 base at J, with 13 bases between. CDR1 and CDR2 from the germline V gene are DFQATT and SNEGSKA (reference sequence). A word on this clonotype: The antigen is not known.

The TCR comes from an elderly man in good health. V and J are TRBV20-1 and TRBJ2-7; possibly TRBD2 for D (5 bases). Sequencing was performed on blood. The CDR3 sequence: CSARDSKSSYEQYF. CDR3 in DNA: TGCAGTGCTAGGGACTCAAAGTCATCCTACGAGCAGTACTTC.